These T cell receptor beta chains were read from a single sample in a study of cytomegalovirus exposure and HLA in healthy donors. The protocol was immunoSEQ multiplex PCR, while the TCRdb copy is restricted to in-frame clones and leaves out a portion. The table lists about 87,000 clones, about 68% of them singletons. Sequences were obtained from PBMCs. The receptors were gathered from a man aged 25 to 40 in good health and CMV-seropositive. The CDR3 runs from the conserved cysteine through the conserved F or W. Each record gives: CDR3 length, D gene, J gene, clone size, V gene, CDR3 protein, CDR3 DNA. D genes are given only for firm matches. Not every row has a clone size; where given, it reads once, few, many or a size class.

len: 16; d_gene: TRBD2; j_gene: TRBJ2-2; abundance: .; v_gene: TRBV5-4; CDR3aa: CASSQQAGWNTGELFF; CDR3nt: TGTGCCAGCAGCCAACAAGCGGGGTGGAACACCGGGGAGCTGTTTTTT
len: 15; d_gene: TRBD2; j_gene: TRBJ2-7; abundance: .; v_gene: TRBV28; CDR3aa: CASSLGSGPFYEQYF; CDR3nt: TGTGCCAGCAGTTTGGGTAGCGGGCCGTTCTACGAGCAGTACTTC
len: 14; d_gene: .; j_gene: TRBJ1-3; abundance: .; v_gene: TRBV6-6; CDR3aa: CASITGHSGNTIYF; CDR3nt: TGTGCCAGTATAACAGGTCACTCTGGAAACACCATATATTTT
len: 13; d_gene: .; j_gene: TRBJ1-1; abundance: .; v_gene: TRBV6-5; CDR3aa: CASSSWGDTEAFF; CDR3nt: TGTGCCAGCAGTTCGTGGGGGGACACTGAAGCTTTCTTT
len: 18; d_gene: .; j_gene: TRBJ2-1; abundance: .; v_gene: TRBV14; CDR3aa: CASSLTTWTPGVDNEQFF; CDR3nt: TGTGCCAGCAGCCTCACAACCTGGACGCCCGGGGTGGACAATGAGCAGTTCTTC
len: 22; d_gene: .; j_gene: TRBJ2-1; abundance: .; v_gene: TRBV7-8; CDR3aa: CASSLVFPWTGKRGSSYNEQFF; CDR3nt: TGTGCCAGCAGCTTAGTCTTCCCCTGGACAGGGAAGCGGGGCAGCTCCTACAATGAGCAGTTCTTC
len: 17; d_gene: .; j_gene: TRBJ1-1; abundance: .; v_gene: TRBV9; CDR3aa: CASSGYRGVTDHTEAFF; CDR3nt: TGTGCCAGCAGCGGATACCGTGGGGTGACAGACCACACTGAAGCTTTCTTT
len: 13; d_gene: .; j_gene: TRBJ2-7; abundance: .; v_gene: TRBV6-5; CDR3aa: CASIESGSYEQYF; CDR3nt: TGTGCCAGCATAGAAAGCGGGTCCTACGAGCAGTACTTC
len: 13; d_gene: TRBD1; j_gene: TRBJ1-1; abundance: .; v_gene: TRBV2; CDR3aa: CASRGQPNTEAFF; CDR3nt: TGTGCCAGCCGGGGACAGCCGAACACCGAAGCTTTCTTT
len: 12; d_gene: .; j_gene: TRBJ1-1; abundance: .; v_gene: TRBV5-1; CDR3aa: CASSLGQGEAFF; CDR3nt: TGCGCCAGCAGCTTGGGGCAGGGTGAAGCTTTCTTT
len: 15; d_gene: TRBD1; j_gene: TRBJ2-2; abundance: .; v_gene: TRBV2; CDR3aa: CASRPGQGGTGELFF; CDR3nt: TGTGCCAGTAGACCGGGACAGGGGGGCACCGGGGAGCTGTTTTTT
len: 14; d_gene: TRBD1; j_gene: TRBJ1-2; abundance: .; v_gene: TRBV2; CDR3aa: CASSEEGANLGYTF; CDR3nt: TGTGCCAGCAGTGAAGAGGGGGCGAACTTAGGCTACACCTTC
len: 15; d_gene: .; j_gene: TRBJ1-2; abundance: few; v_gene: TRBV4-3; CDR3aa: CASSQVPGQPHGYPF; CDR3nt: TGCGCCAGCAGCCAAGTACCGGGACAACCCCATGGCTACCCCTTC
len: 15; d_gene: TRBD1; j_gene: TRBJ1-1; abundance: .; v_gene: TRBV30; CDR3aa: CAWNLPTGGNSEAFF; CDR3nt: TGTGCCTGGAATCTCCCGACAGGGGGCAACTCTGAAGCTTTCTTT
len: 18; d_gene: TRBD2; j_gene: TRBJ2-2; abundance: .; v_gene: TRBV4-1; CDR3aa: CASSQEPPSGSYVGELFF; CDR3nt: TGCGCCAGCAGCCAAGAACCCCCTAGCGGGAGTTATGTCGGGGAGCTGTTTTTT
len: 16; d_gene: .; j_gene: TRBJ1-4; abundance: once; v_gene: TRBV9; CDR3aa: CASSVAPQGMNEKLFF; CDR3nt: TGTGCCAGCAGCGTAGCGCCCCAGGGGATGAATGAAAAACTGTTTTTT
len: 15; d_gene: .; j_gene: TRBJ2-5; abundance: .; v_gene: TRBV25-1; CDR3aa: CASSEWSGGQETQYF; CDR3nt: TGTGCCAGCAGTGAATGGTCAGGTGGGCAAGAGACCCAGTACTTC
len: 14; d_gene: TRBD1; j_gene: TRBJ2-7; abundance: .; v_gene: TRBV7-2; CDR3aa: CASSLDRGPYEQYF; CDR3nt: TGTGCCAGCAGCTTAGACAGGGGACCCTACGAGCAGTACTTC
len: 16; d_gene: TRBD1; j_gene: TRBJ1-5; abundance: .; v_gene: TRBV5-8; CDR3aa: CASSPRDRGSNQPQHF; CDR3nt: TGTGCCAGCAGCCCGAGGGACAGGGGAAGCAATCAGCCCCAGCATTTT
len: 14; d_gene: .; j_gene: TRBJ1-2; abundance: .; v_gene: TRBV6-6; CDR3aa: CASSPTGTNYGYTF; CDR3nt: TGTGCCAGCAGTCCTACAGGGACTAACTATGGCTACACCTTC
len: 14; d_gene: .; j_gene: TRBJ1-3; abundance: .; v_gene: TRBV25-1; CDR3aa: CASSELVSGNTIYF; CDR3nt: TGTGCCAGCAGTGAATTAGTCTCTGGAAACACCATATATTTT
len: 15; d_gene: .; j_gene: TRBJ2-4; abundance: .; v_gene: TRBV14; CDR3aa: CASSPFQGGGNIQYF; CDR3nt: TGTGCCAGCAGCCCTTTTCAGGGTGGTGGAAACATTCAGTACTTC